The TCR beta chain described here comes from a study of cytomegalovirus exposure and HLA in healthy donors. Notes on this clone: Its antigen remains unknown.

This CDR3 is built from 13 residues. From germline, CDR1 is MNHNS and CDR2 SASEGT. Between the trimmed V and J ends, which lost 10 bases and 7 bases, there was a span of 14 bases. The PCR had 60 Vbeta and 13 Jbeta primers. TCRdb keeps only in-frame clones here, not all; method: immunoSEQ multiplex PCR. The table for this sample gives 150,000 to 200,000 clones. Whole-study results and caveats: TCR beta chain V- and J-gene trimming was linked, in a later analysis, to a missense variant in DCLRE1C. Because they were indistinguishable, some V segments, including TRBV6-2 and TRBV6-3, were excluded.

The chain recombines TRBV6-1 with TRBJ1-6; the D is unclear. The TCR sequence derives from a woman between 18 and 30 years old in good health and CMV-seropositive. The sequenced material came from PBMCs. CDR3 sequence (DNA): TGTGCCATCAAGAAAGTGGAGAATTCACCCCTCCACTTT. It specifies CAIKKVENSPLHF.